The clone carrying this T cell receptor beta chain showed up just once. V lost 0 bases to trimming and J lost 3 bases, with 14 bases between them. Germline lookup yields CDR1 SGDLS and CDR2 YYNGEE. The CDR3 contains 16 residues. The table came from immunoSEQ multiplex PCR; TCRdb's copy has only in-frame clones and leaves some out. Of around 96,000 clones in the sample, approximately 94% were seen once. This specimen belongs to a study of T cell changes during pregnancy in multiple sclerosis. The source is a female donor with multiple sclerosis, enrolled in a pregnancy study. This rearrangement joins TRBV9 to TRBJ2-3; possibly TRBD1 for D (5 bases). The starting material was peripheral blood, obtained in the third trimester of pregnancy. As DNA, the CDR3 is TGTGCCAGCAGCGTAGGACAGATCTCAGAGACAGATACGCAGTATTTT. This gives the protein CASSVGQISETDTQYF.